The rows below give T cell receptor beta chains drawn from one sample of a study of T cell responses to AZD1222 COVID-19 vaccine. Data came from immunoSEQ multiplex PCR; TCRdb stores just in-frame clones and leaves some out. Of fewer than 100,000 clones in the sample, roughly 90% were seen once. Material: peripheral blood, obtained on day 0 of AZD1222 vaccination. The receptors originated from an adult in good health. The CDR3 runs from the conserved cysteine through the conserved F or W.

v_call	j_call	cdr3_aa
TRBV10-3	TRBJ2-7	CATKSPNGAEVYEQYF
TRBV5-5	TRBJ1-5	CASSQDQGNQPQHF
TRBV2	TRBJ2-3	CASSQAIGTPDTQYF
TRBV27	TRBJ2-5	CASSLRGETQYF
TRBV10-3	TRBJ1-3	CAIRAQIKQGSSGNTIYF
TRBV18	TRBJ1-1	CASSPVGEGFEAFF
TRBV4-3	TRBJ1-1	CASSQGAVVGGNTEAFF
TRBV19	TRBJ1-1	CASRNVNTEAFF
TRBV6-5	TRBJ1-6	CASSYSIDSYNSPLHF
TRBV7-9	TRBJ1-2	CASSTGTVYGYTF
TRBV2	TRBJ2-2	CASSLASGHTGELFF
TRBV5-1	TRBJ1-4	CASSLATGADEKLFF
TRBV2	TRBJ1-4	CASSPAQGAYNEKLFF
TRBV2	TRBJ2-7	CARDNSARGVVGEQYF
TRBV7-2	TRBJ2-3	CASSPDYTSTDTQYF
TRBV7-9	TRBJ1-1	CAPSGQPNTEAFF
TRBV6-5	TRBJ1-3	CASSYRAGPGNTIYF
TRBV24-1	TRBJ1-5	CATSDFGVQPQHF
TRBV9	TRBJ2-2	CASSVVGGATGELFF
TRBV19	TRBJ1-1	CASSPRINTEAFF
TRBV11-2	TRBJ2-2	CASSLVRAGGPRTGELFF
TRBV7-3	TRBJ2-3	CASSQGHRHTDTQYF
TRBV29-1	TRBJ2-7	CSASGQGVFEQYF
TRBV27	TRBJ2-7	CASGPGGGYEQYF
TRBV18	TRBJ2-7	CASSRGGQRNEQYF
TRBV18	TRBJ2-6	CASSPVQASSGANVLTF
TRBV27	TRBJ2-7	CASRNRDRGLYEQYF
TRBV18	TRBJ2-5	CASSRMGLVEETQYF
TRBV7-3	TRBJ2-4	CASSPTQGNIQYF
TRBV19	TRBJ1-2	CASATDANYGYTF
TRBV5-4	TRBJ1-1	CASSIQPNTEAFF
TRBV29-1	TRBJ2-3	CSVGRGQRDTQYF
TRBV6-5	TRBJ1-5	CASRRTGLGDQPQHF
TRBV3-1/TRBV3-2	TRBJ1-4	CASSNRDGTNWGEKLFF
TRBV11-2	TRBJ2-7	CASSMGQGGYEQYF
TRBV9	TRBJ2-3	CASSPVADTQYF
TRBV4-3	TRBJ2-7	CASSDRQGEYEQYF
TRBV6-2/TRBV6-3	TRBJ2-5	CASSWGGLEETQYF
TRBV29-1	TRBJ2-1	CSVGSSGGSNEQFF
TRBV18	TRBJ1-4	CASSPPGQGGEKLFF
TRBV19	TRBJ2-5	CASSMTGGAETQYF
TRBV5-1	TRBJ2-2	CASSGSTGELFF
TRBV5-3	TRBJ1-2	CARSSGTGWNYGYTF
TRBV6-5	TRBJ2-1	CASSYLGGHEQFF